This T cell receptor beta chain was profiled in a study of low-dose radiotherapy and immunotherapy resistance in tumors. On the study more broadly: Patients took oral aspirin 300 mg daily for four cycles from cycle 1 day 1.

The time point is: after trial treatment. As to treatment: LDRT plus nivolumab, ipilimumab, low-dose cyclophosphamide and aspirin (RACIN trial). This clonotype has more than one count but fewer than ten. Both TCRalpha and TCRbeta chains were reverse transcribed with V-gene-specific primers. Amplification of TCRs used a constant-region primer and V-primer adapter for roughly 20 PCR cycles. mRNA isolates were amplified via in vitro transcription. Each CDR3 protein is one row after TCRdb ran MiXCR on the reads. The profile covers tens of thousands of distinct CDR3 sequences, with approximately 22% appearing a single time and about 13% taken by the ten largest. There are 15 residues in the CDR3. V gave up 0 bases and J gave up 5 bases, with 15 bases separating them. The V gene's germline CDR1 is SGHNT and CDR2 YYREEE (reference sequence).

The clonotype comes from a female donor with ovarian cancer. J is TRBJ2-7 and V is TRBV5-4; perhaps TRBD1 as D (5 bases). The source was PBMCs, collected after low-dose radiotherapy plus immunotherapy. The CDR3 DNA reads as TGTGCCAGCAGCTTGGACCAGGGCAGGGTCCACGAGCAGTACTTC. Its protein is CASSLDQGRVHEQYF. Full variable domain (remainder filled in from reference TRBV5-4 and TRBJ2-7): ETGVTQSPTHLIKTRGQQVTLRCSSQSGHNTVSWYQQALGQGPQFIFQYYREEENGRGNFPPRFSGLQFPNYSSELNVNALELDDSALYLCASSLDQGRVHEQYFGPGTRLTVT.